Listed here are 12 T cell receptor beta chains from one sample, sequenced in a study of blood T cells in healthy people across ages. A second PCR of roughly 7 to 11 cycles used a sample-barcoded 5' primer and a J-beta primer mix. One entry per CDR3 protein results from TCRdb running MiXCR on the 5' RACE reads. The table includes about 1,600,000 distinct CDR3 sequences, 40% to 50% detected once. Sequenced material: blood. The source is a woman under 30 in good health.

V is TRBV28 and J is TRBJ2-1, with 12 bases fitting TRBD2. Per the germline V gene, CDR1 is MDHEN and CDR2 is SYDVKM. The junction had 18 bases not matched to a gene; V was cut back by 6 bases and J by 6 bases. The length of the CDR3 is 19 residues. In DNA form, the CDR3 reads TGTGCCAGCAGCCCCTCCGGAACTAGCGGGAGGAGGAGCCGCAATGAGCAGTTCTTC. Translating it yields CASSPSGTSGRRSRNEQFF.

This clonotype was observed a few times. The chain employs TRBV5-1 and TRBJ2-4, with D perhaps assigned TRBD1 or TRBD2 (6 bases each). The closer fit of TRBJ2-7 to the DNA end suggests the J call may be wrong. The CDR3 runs 16 residues. The germline V gene has CDR1 SGHRS and CDR2 YFSETQ. CDR3 loop: CASSLAEDSGAPEQYF. As DNA, the CDR3 is TGCGCCAGCAGCTTGGCCGAAGACTCGGGGGCCCCCGAGCAGTACTTC.

The chain is built from TRBV2 and TRBJ2-7; 10 bases fit TRBD2. The CDR3 has 16 amino acids. The V gene's germline CDR1 is SNHLY and CDR2 FYNNEI. Trimming removed 7 bases from V and 7 bases from J; junction bases left unmatched: 16. The CDR3 DNA is TGTGCCAGCATCCCGGCCCGGAATAGCGGGAGGAGAGAGCAGTACTTC. Amino acids: CASIPARNSGRREQYF.

The V and J genes are TRBV5-1 and TRBJ2-7; D is uncertain. The germline gives CDR1 SGHRS, CDR2 YFSETQ. Trimming took 4 bases from V and 5 from J, leaving 13 bases between them. This CDR3 spans 13 amino acids. CDR3 in amino acids: CASSRDISDEQYF. CDR3 coding DNA: TGCGCCAGCAGCAGAGACATATCCGACGAGCAGTACTTC.

The genes are TRBV20-1 and TRBJ1-5; 7 bases align to TRBD1. Germline V CDR1 and CDR2: DFQATT, SNEGSKA (reference sequence). V shed 5 bases and J 2 bases; nucleotides not matched to a gene: 3. CDR3 length: 13 residues. CDR3 nucleotide sequence: TGCAGTGCTTGGACAGGAGGCAATCAGCCCCAGCATTTT. Translated, it gives CSAWTGGNQPQHF.

This clonotype was seen a few times. The V and J genes are TRBV20-1 and TRBJ2-7; D may correspond to TRBD1 or TRBD2 (6 bases each). There are 16 residues in the CDR3. Germline values: CDR1 DFQATT, CDR2 SNEGSKA (reference sequence). V was cut by 6 bases and J by 2 bases, with 23 bases left in between. The CDR3 DNA is TGCAGTGCCGCAAAAGATTGGACGGGGGCGACCTACGAGCAGTACTTC. This translates into CSAAKDWTGATYEQYF.

J is TRBJ2-3 and V is TRBV20-1; TRBD2 matches at 12 bases. The CDR3 runs 16 residues. Germline V gene lookup returns CDR1 DFQATT and CDR2 SNEGSKA (reference sequence). The V segment lost 6 bases and the J segment 4 bases; nucleotides outside the gene matches: 11. As DNA, the CDR3 is TGCAGTGCCCAACTCCTAGCGGGAGGGCCCCCAGATACGCAGTATTTT. It yields the protein CSAQLLAGGPPDTQYF.

The CDR3 DNA follows: TGTGCCTGGAGCCCCCGGGACTCTAACTATGGCTACACCTTC. It encodes CAWSPRDSNYGYTF. The chain employs TRBV30 and TRBJ1-2, with D perhaps TRBD1 (5 bases). The CDR3 has 14 amino acids. Germline CDR1 reads GTSNPN; CDR2 reads SVGIG (reference sequence). V gave up 3 bases and J gave up 0 bases, with 11 bases separating them.

The chain recombines TRBV11-2 with TRBJ1-2, with a possible D match to TRBD1 (6 bases). The V gene lost 3 bases and the J gene lost 8 bases, with 13 bases spanning the gap. Per germline, CDR1 SGHAT and CDR2 FQNNGV. This CDR3 spans 13 amino acids. The CDR3 sequence: CASSFSGAQGYTF. CDR3 DNA sequence: TGTGCCAGCAGCTTCTCGGGGGCTCAGGGCTACACCTTC.

V is TRBV20-1 and J is TRBJ2-3, with TRBD1 matching over 10 bases. V dropped 6 bases and J dropped 4; count of bases not matched to a gene: 13. CDR3 size: 16 residues. Germline V gene lookup returns CDR1 DFQATT and CDR2 SNEGSKA (reference sequence). The CDR3 sequence is CSAPSTGQGTADTQYF. In DNA form, the CDR3 reads TGCAGTGCCCCGAGTACGGGACAGGGGACAGCAGATACGCAGTATTTT.

This clonotype was seen more than once but under ten times. The chain couples TRBV4-1 to TRBJ1-5; 7 bases are shared with TRBD1. The CDR3 consists of 16 residues. J lost 4 bases, V lost 4 bases, and 10 bases had no gene match. CDR1 and CDR2 from the germline V gene are MGHRA and YSYEKL. In nucleotides, the CDR3 is TGCGCCAGCAGCCTTGGGGGCAGGGGGGAAAATCAGCCCCAGCATTTT. Protein sequence: CASSLGGRGENQPQHF.

This sequence joins TRBV20-1 and TRBJ2-1; D unresolved. CDR3 size: 11 residues. Germline V gives CDR1 DFQATT, CDR2 SNEGSKA (reference sequence). The V gene lost 2 bases and the J gene lost 6 bases, with 5 bases spanning the gap. The CDR3 nucleotides are TGCAGTGCTAGACGCGTCAATGAGCAGTTCTTC. It specifies CSARRVNEQFF.